This T cell receptor (beta chain) stems from a study of regulatory T cells in long-lasting Graves disease. Building the TCR beta libraries relied on iRepertoire HTBI primers, and CDR3 regions underwent Arm-PCR. TCRdb itself ran the multiplex PCR reads through MiXCR, one entry per CDR3 protein. The sample records over 650,000 distinct CDR3 sequences, around 30% being singletons. Sample time point: persistent/refractory GD, antithyroid drugs over 5 years with positive TRAb. Preparation of the TCR library used RNA extracted from PBMCs. V lost 7 bases and J 6 bases, leaving 13 bases between the germline ends. This CDR3 is 14 amino acids long. The sample holds many counts of this clonotype. Its target is not known. Study observations and caveats: Among the persistent patients, 2,500 to 3,000 public clonotypes were shared, more than the 850 to 1,000 shared among new patients. TRBV28 was favored in persistent disease, as were TRBJ1-2 and TRBJ2-5.

Material: peripheral blood mononuclear cells (PBMCs), obtained when the disease was refractory, from a patient treated with antithyroid drugs. The sequence came from a female donor with Graves disease. This chain links TRBV12-3 or TRBV12-4 with TRBJ1-6, with D perhaps TRBD1 (5 bases). CDR3: CASTPDRANSPLHF. CDR3 nucleotide sequence: TGTGCCAGCACCCCCGACAGAGCTAATTCACCCCTCCACTTT.